Listed below are T cell receptor beta chains from one sample, sequenced in a study of beta chain features in type 1 diabetes. TCRdb keeps only in-frame clones here, not all; method: immunoSEQ multiplex PCR. The repertoire holds around 250,000 clones, with 14% as singletons. The sequencing input was naive CD4+ T cells from blood. All receptors come from a man aged 30-40 years with type 1 diabetes. Each CDR3 is given with its conserved first and last residue. Fields, in order: J gene, V gene, D gene, clone size, CDR3 DNA, CDR3 protein. A D gene is named only where the DNA matches it firmly. Size tells how often a clone was seen (once, few, many) or the class of an expanded clone, and some rows leave it out.

TRBJ2-3 | TRBV18 | TRBD2 | NA | TGTGCCAGCTCATCTTTCGGCGGGAGTGTGGATACGCAGTATTTT | CASSSFGGSVDTQYF
TRBJ2-1 | TRBV4-1 | NA | few | TGCGCCAGCAGCCAAGATCGGCGGGTCTCGTACAATGAGCAGTTCTTC | CASSQDRRVSYNEQFF
TRBJ2-2 | TRBV18 | TRBD1 | NA | TGTGCCAGCTCACAGTATTCGGGACAGGGGACCGGGGAGCTGTTTTTT | CASSQYSGQGTGELFF
TRBJ2-1 | TRBV11-2 | TRBD1 | few | TGTGCCAGCAGCGCGACGGGACAGTACAATGAGCAGTTCTTC | CASSATGQYNEQFF
TRBJ2-1 | TRBV4-1 | TRBD2 | NA | TGCGCCAGCAGCCAAGGCTCCAGCGGGAGTGTATATGAGCAGTTCTTC | CASSQGSSGSVYEQFF
TRBJ2-2 | TRBV11-2 | NA | NA | TGTGCCAGCAGACCACTCAGGACGGGGGAAACCGGGGAGCTGTTTTTT | CASRPLRTGETGELFF
TRBJ1-1 | TRBV29-1 | NA | NA | TGCAGCGTTACGGGGGGGACTGAAGCTTTCTTT | CSVTGGTEAFF
TRBJ2-7 | TRBV29-1 | TRBD2 | few | TGCAGCGTTGAGACTAGCGGGCCCTCCTACGAGCAGTACTTC | CSVETSGPSYEQYF
TRBJ1-1 | TRBV30 | NA | NA | TGTGCCTGGAGTGTAACATTGGGACTTAACACTGAAGCTTTCTTT | CAWSVTLGLNTEAFF
TRBJ2-3 | TRBV30 | TRBD1 | few | TGTGCCTGGTTAGGACAGGAGAGGGATACGCAGTATTTT | CAWLGQERDTQYF
TRBJ2-7 | TRBV5-4 | TRBD2 | NA | TGTGCCAGCAGCTTGGAGGGACTATACGAGCAGTACTTC | CASSLEGLYEQYF